Listed here are 5 T cell receptor beta chains from one sample, sequenced in a study of cytomegalovirus exposure and HLA in healthy donors. Researchers ran the PCR with 60 Vbeta and 13 Jbeta primers. Profiling relied on immunoSEQ multiplex PCR, and the TCRdb table lists in-frame clones only, not all of them. The repertoire holds about 150,000 clones, with around 79% as singletons. Source material: PBMCs. These receptors came from a woman aged 40 to 49 in good health and CMV-seronegative.

This clone was observed a handful of times. The chain links TRBV4-1 to TRBJ1-2; 7 nucleotides line up with TRBD1. Germline V gene sequence: CDR1 MGHRA, CDR2 YSYEKL. CDR3 length equals 16 residues. Germline trimming cut 0 bases from V and 5 bases from J; bases unmatched to any gene: 9. The CDR3 DNA is TGCGCCAGCAGCCAAGAGGAGACAGGGTCGGGGTATGGCTACACCTTC. Translated: CASSQEETGSGYGYTF.

The chain joins TRBV7-9 to TRBJ1-4, with D possibly TRBD1 on 6 matching bases. Germline V gene data show CDR1 as SEHNR and CDR2 as FQNEAQ (reference sequence). The CDR3 loop spans 14 amino acids. V dropped 5 bases and J dropped 4 bases, with 11 bases sitting between them. The CDR3 coding sequence is TGTGCCAGCAGCCAGGGGAGCCTTAATGAAAAACTGTTTTTT. It translates to CASSQGSLNEKLFF.

CDR3 region: CASSRRGRGPGAFF. As DNA, the CDR3 is TGTGCCAGCAGTCGGAGGGGACGGGGTCCGGGAGCTTTCTTT. The J gene is TRBJ1-1, the V gene TRBV28; D might be TRBD1 (5 bases). The germline V and J ends were trimmed by 5 bases and 10 bases, with 20 bases remaining between them. The CDR3 has 14 amino acids. The germline V gene has CDR1 MDHEN and CDR2 SYDVKM. The full variable domain, rest sourced from reference TRBV28 and TRBJ1-1, is DVKVTQSSRYLVKRTGEKVFLECVQDMDHENMFWYRQDPGLGLRLIYFSYDVKMKEKGDIPEGYSVSREKKERFSLILESASTNQTSMYLCASSRRGRGPGAFFGQGTRLTVV.

The chain joins TRBV7-9 to TRBJ1-2; no clear D gene. The V gene's germline CDR1 is SEHNR and CDR2 FQNEAQ (reference sequence). The V end was cut by 0 bases, the J end by 2 bases, with 4 bases between. The CDR3 contains 13 residues. The CDR3 reads CASSLAANYGYTF. CDR3 coding DNA: TGTGCCAGCAGCTTAGCAGCAAACTATGGCTACACCTTC. Full variable domain (remainder filled in from reference TRBV7-9 and TRBJ1-2): DTGVSQNPRHKITKRGQNVTFRCDPISEHNRLYWYRQTLGQGPEFLTYFQNEAQLEKSRLLSDRFSAERPKGSFSTLEIQRTEQGDSAMYLCASSLAANYGYTFGSGTRLTVV.

This chain links TRBV7-2 with TRBJ1-2, with a possible D match to TRBD1 (5 bases). Trimming cost V 2 bases and J 3 bases, with 16 bases left between them. The CDR3 is made up of 16 amino acids. Germline loops: CDR1 SGHTA, CDR2 FQGNSA. The CDR3 DNA is TGTGCCAGCAGCTTAAGGAAGTCAGGGTTGTACTATGGCTACACCTTC. It translates to CASSLRKSGLYYGYTF.